This passage covers 24 T cell receptor beta chains from one sample sequenced in a study of blood T cells in healthy people across ages. A second PCR, run for about 7 to 11 cycles, used a sample-barcoded 5' primer plus a J-beta primer mix. A single record per CDR3 protein comes from TCRdb applying MiXCR to the 5' RACE reads. The sample lists 750,000 to 950,000 distinct CDR3 sequences; almost 30% were seen once. These records were also assigned to another study, of T cells of mothers and their children.

The sample consisted of blood. The receptors come from a woman in her forties in good health.

Many counts were recorded for this clonotype. The chain uses TRBV20-1 and TRBJ1-1, with TRBD1 identical over 7 bases. The CDR3 contains 11 residues. The germline V gene encodes CDR1 DFQATT and CDR2 SNEGSKA (reference sequence). The V gene end was trimmed by 2 bases and the J gene end by 9 bases; junction bases not matched to a gene: 3. CDR3 in amino acids: CSARIGGKAFF. As DNA, the CDR3 is TGCAGTGCTAGAATAGGGGGCAAAGCTTTCTTT.

This clonotype was seen repeatedly, ten times or more. This may stem from a read error, because a much larger clone lies one nucleotide away. The rearrangement uses TRBV29-1 and TRBJ2-7, with D maybe TRBD1 (6 bases). Trimming removed 7 bases from V and 6 bases from J, with 16 bases in between. The CDR3 totals 12 residues. Looked up from germline, CDR1 is SQVTM and CDR2 is ANQGSEA. The CDR3 spells CSAWDTPLEQYF. CDR3 nucleotides: TGCAGCGCTTGGGACACCCCGCTCGAGCAGTACTTC.

CDR3 nucleotides: TGTGCCAGCAGATCCAGGGGAAGCAGATTCCAAGAGACCCAGTACTTC. Amino acid sequence: CASRSRGSRFQETQYF. The gene calls are TRBV7-9 and TRBJ2-5, with D possibly being TRBD1 (6 bases). CDR3 length equals 16 residues. The germline V gene has CDR1 SEHNR and CDR2 FQNEAQ (reference sequence). The V end was cut by 6 bases, the J end by 1 base, with 18 bases between.

This clonotype has a handful of counts. This may come from a read error, since a much larger clone is one base off. The rearrangement joins TRBV12-3 or TRBV12-4 to TRBJ1-2; no definite D call. CDR3 length: 12 amino acids. Trimming cost V 7 bases and J 0 bases, with 6 bases left between them. The CDR3 loop reads CASNQANYGYTF. CDR3 coding DNA: TGTGCCAGCAACCAGGCTAACTATGGCTACACCTTC.

Of note for this clonotype: Sequence at one end of the junction differs from germline and may be a read error. The CDR3 coding sequence is TGTGTTACGTGGGACCGGCTAAGGGATGAGCGGTTCTTC. This translates into CVTWDRLRDERFF. The rearrangement joins TRBV12-3 or TRBV12-4 to TRBJ2-1, with D perhaps assigned TRBD1 or TRBD2 (5 bases each). The CDR3 runs to 13 residues.

This clonotype was counted many times. The chain uses TRBV29-1 and TRBJ2-7, with 8 bases matching TRBD1. CDR1 and CDR2 from the germline V gene are SQVTM and ANQGSEA. V dropped 5 bases and J dropped 7; count of bases not matched to a gene: 10. CDR3 length: 13 amino acids. The chain's CDR3 is CSVHAGTGKEQYF. The CDR3 DNA sequence: TGCAGCGTTCACGCCGGGACAGGTAAAGAGCAGTACTTC.

In its sample, this clonotype was seen a few times. The chain has TRBV5-1 and TRBJ2-2; unclear D gene. V lost 3 bases and J lost 3, with 18 bases in between. This CDR3 is 17 amino acids long. Germline V CDR1 and CDR2: SGHRS, YFSETQ. The CDR3 DNA follows: TGCGCCAGCAGCTCCCACGCTCGGTCGACGGACACCGGGGAGCTGTTTTTT. Translating gives CASSSHARSTDTGELFF.

The chain carries TRBV4-1 and TRBJ1-1; 7 positions agree with TRBD1. Germline V lookup: CDR1 MGHRA, CDR2 YSYEKL. The CDR3 length is 18 residues. Unmatched junction bases numbered 19, after V lost 4 bases and J lost 5 bases. The CDR3 loop is CASSPHLGTDTTGTEAFF. The CDR3, as DNA: TGCGCCAGCAGCCCCCACCTGGGGACAGACACTACGGGGACTGAAGCTTTCTTT.

This clonotype was observed a few times. J is TRBJ2-3 and V is TRBV9; D not certain. The length of the CDR3 is 14 residues. Trimming left V 0 bases short and J 4 bases short, with 9 bases between. CDR1 and CDR2 from the germline V gene are SGDLS and YYNGEE. CDR3 loop: CASSVVPVADTQYF. The CDR3 nucleotides read TGTGCCAGCAGCGTAGTACCAGTGGCAGATACGCAGTATTTT.

This clonotype came up many times. This sequence joins TRBV7-2 and TRBJ2-5, with 8 bases that match TRBD2. CDR3 length: 18 residues. Germline trimming cut 1 base from V and 0 bases from J; bases unmatched to any gene: 10. CDR1 and CDR2 from the germline V gene are SGHTA and FQGNSA. The CDR3 protein is CASSLEPRLRGDQETQYF. The CDR3 DNA is TGTGCCAGCAGCTTAGAACCACGCCTGCGGGGGGACCAAGAGACCCAGTACTTC.

The CDR3 reads CSVDEGEWRGSEQFF. CDR3 DNA sequence: TGCAGCGTTGACGAGGGGGAATGGCGGGGAAGTGAGCAGTTCTTC. The chain recombines TRBV29-1 with TRBJ2-1, with D perhaps TRBD1 or TRBD2 (6 bases each). Germline V CDR1 and CDR2: SQVTM, ANQGSEA. V was clipped by 3 bases and J by 9 bases, with 21 bases between them. CDR3 size: 15 residues.

The V gene is TRBV6-1, the J gene TRBJ2-3; D ambiguous. The length of the CDR3 is 13 residues. V lost 8 bases to trimming and J lost 0 bases, with 9 bases between them. The germline V gene encodes CDR1 MNHNS and CDR2 SASEGT. CDR3 sequence reads: CASGVVSTDTQYF. The CDR3 DNA is TGTGCCAGCGGTGTGGTTAGCACAGATACGCAGTATTTT.

V usage is TRBV5-1 and J usage is TRBJ2-5; 10 bases fit TRBD1. The V gene's germline CDR1 is SGHRS and CDR2 YFSETQ. The V segment lost 4 bases and the J segment 5 bases; nucleotides outside the gene matches: 14. CDR3 length: 17 residues. The CDR3 DNA is TGCGCCAGCAGCCTACAGCCGGACAGGGGGGTAGGGGAGACCCAGTACTTC. Its translation is CASSLQPDRGVGETQYF.

Of note for this clonotype: One end of the junction is discordant with germline, which a read error may explain. CDR3 region: CAGSYPGQGLRQYF. In DNA, the CDR3 is TGTGCCGGCAGTTACCCCGGACAGGGACTTCGACAGTACTTC. The chain joins TRBV6-2 or TRBV6-3 to TRBJ2-4, with TRBD1 matching over 8 bases. The CDR3 is made up of 14 amino acids. CDR1 and CDR2 (germline): MNHEY, SVGEGT.

The chain uses TRBV20-1 and TRBJ2-3; TRBD2 aligns across 11 bases. This CDR3 contains 15 residues. The ends lost 5 bases at V and 6 bases at J; junction bases unmatched: 10. Germline V CDR1 and CDR2: DFQATT, SNEGSKA (reference sequence). The CDR3 nucleotides are TGCAGTGCTGTTAGCGGGAGGGCCAACCTGGATACGCAGTATTTT. Its translation: CSAVSGRANLDTQYF.

The chain links TRBV10-3 to TRBJ1-2; TRBD1 matches at 7 bases. The CDR3 is 13 residues long. Per the germline V gene, CDR1 is ENHRY and CDR2 is SYGVKD. Germline trimming cut 10 bases from V and 3 bases from J; bases unmatched to any gene: 8. The CDR3 nucleotides are TGTGCCACCGCTCGGGACAGTTACTATGGCTACACCTTC. This sequence encodes CATARDSYYGYTF.

The chain employs TRBV29-1 and TRBJ2-3, with 7 bases aligning to TRBD1. Per germline, CDR1 SQVTM and CDR2 ANQGSEA. The V and J ends lost 7 bases and 11 bases, in that order; junction bases with no gene match: 18. This CDR3 is 14 amino acids long. CDR3 region: CSAKSRGYPYEQYF. The DNA of the CDR3 is TGCAGCGCCAAAAGCAGGGGGTACCCCTACGAGCAGTATTTT.

This clonotype was seen more than once but under ten times. The chain has TRBV28 and TRBJ1-5; perhaps TRBD1 as D (5 bases). V lost 7 bases to trimming and J lost 6 bases, with 16 bases between them. Germline V gives CDR1 MDHEN, CDR2 SYDVKM. The CDR3 spans 14 residues. The CDR3 DNA is TGTGCCAGCATACGGGACCCCTCCGGTCAGCCCCAGCATTTT. Translating it yields CASIRDPSGQPQHF.

This clonotype showed up many times. This sequence joins TRBV15 and TRBJ2-7; D assignment may be TRBD1 or TRBD2 (6 bases each). Germline V gene sequence: CDR1 LNHNV, CDR2 YYDKDF (reference sequence). Trimming took off 4 bases at V and 3 bases at J, with 10 bases between the two ends. This CDR3 spans 13 amino acids. The CDR3 DNA follows: TGTGCCACCAGCAAGGGGGGCAACTACGAGCAGTACTTC. It codes for CATSKGGNYEQYF.

This sequence joins TRBV18 and TRBJ2-7; TRBD1 might be the D (6 bases). V lost 2 bases and J 5 bases, leaving 16 bases between the germline ends. Germline V gene data show CDR1 as KGHSH and CDR2 as LQKENI. This CDR3 contains 15 residues. CDR3 nucleotide sequence: TGTGCCAGCTCACCATTTAACAGGGTGTCCAACGAGCAGTACTTC. Encoded protein: CASSPFNRVSNEQYF.

The J gene is TRBJ2-1, the V gene TRBV6-2 or TRBV6-3; 10 bases map to TRBD2. After removal of 6 bases from V and 6 bases from J, the junction contained 8 bases not matched to a gene. Germline V gene sequence: CDR1 MNHEY, CDR2 SVGEGT. The CDR3 contains 15 residues. In DNA form, the CDR3 reads TGTGCCAGCAGAGCCAGCGGGGGGGTCCTCAATGAGCAGTTCTTC. This encodes CASRASGGVLNEQFF.

This clonotype turned up a few times. This chain joins TRBV14 and TRBJ2-1, with D possibly called TRBD1 or TRBD2 (6 bases each). This CDR3 has 14 amino acids. Trimming stripped 4 bases from V and 10 bases from J, with 17 bases between. Germline assignment: CDR1 SGHDN and CDR2 FVKESK. The CDR3 sequence: CASSLRTGAREQFF. The CDR3 DNA sequence: TGTGCCAGCAGCCTCCGGACGGGGGCCCGGGAGCAGTTCTTC. Full variable domain (remainder filled in from reference TRBV14 and TRBJ2-1): EAGVTQFPSHSVIEKGQTVTLRCDPISGHDNLYWYRRVMGKEIKFLLHFVKESKQDESGMPNNRFLAERTGGTYSTLKVQPAELEDSGVYFCASSLRTGAREQFFGPGTRLTVL.

This chain joins TRBV20-1 and TRBJ2-1, with 8 bases lining up with TRBD1. The J segment lost 4 bases and the V segment lost 2 bases, leaving 16 bases of the junction unmatched. Looked up from germline, CDR1 is DFQATT and CDR2 is SNEGSKA (reference sequence). CDR3 length: 18 amino acids. The CDR3 region is CSARRQDRVLRAYNEQFF. CDR3 DNA: TGCAGTGCTAGAAGGCAGGACAGGGTACTGAGGGCTTACAATGAGCAGTTCTTC.

The DNA for the CDR3 is TGCAGTGCTAGAGACTTGCTAGCGGGGGACAATGAGCAGTTCTTC. Its translation: CSARDLLAGDNEQFF. This rearrangement joins TRBV20-1 to TRBJ2-1; 10 bases line up with TRBD2. The V and J ends lost 0 bases and 5 bases, in that order; junction bases with no gene match: 4. Germline V gene data show CDR1 as DFQATT and CDR2 as SNEGSKA (reference sequence). The CDR3 is 15 residues long.